The rows below give T cell receptor beta chains drawn from one sample of a study of T cell responses to AZD1222 COVID-19 vaccine. Profiling relied on immunoSEQ multiplex PCR, and the TCRdb table lists in-frame clones only, not all of them. The sample carries about 120,000 clones, 88% recorded once. Sequenced here: peripheral blood, sampled on day 0 of MenACWY control vaccination. Every receptor here comes from an adult in good health. CDR3s include the opening cysteine and the closing phenylalanine or tryptophan. Fields, in order: D gene, V gene, J gene, clone size, CDR3 protein, CDR3 DNA. The D gene is left open where the match is weak. Size is omitted from some rows. Given values are once, few, many or a class for expanded clones.

d_call: NA
v_call: TRBV27
j_call: TRBJ2-2
clone_size: NA
cdr3_aa: CASTRLRASTVGELFF
cdr3_nt: TGTGCCAGCACCCGATTGAGGGCGTCGACTGTTGGGGAGCTGTTTTTT

d_call: NA
v_call: TRBV3-1/TRBV3-2
j_call: TRBJ1-1
clone_size: NA
cdr3_aa: CACRNAGEAFF
cdr3_nt: TGTGCCTGCCGTAACGCGGGTGAAGCTTTCTTT

d_call: NA
v_call: TRBV30
j_call: TRBJ2-3
clone_size: NA
cdr3_aa: CAWSAGASTDTQYF
cdr3_nt: TGTGCCTGGAGTGCAGGGGCTAGCACAGATACGCAGTATTTT

d_call: NA
v_call: TRBV5-1
j_call: TRBJ1-4
clone_size: NA
cdr3_aa: CASRAQGSNEKLFF
cdr3_nt: TGCGCCAGCAGGGCTCAGGGATCTAATGAAAAACTGTTTTTT

d_call: TRBD1
v_call: TRBV5-1
j_call: TRBJ2-7
clone_size: NA
cdr3_aa: CASSLVTGTGFYEQYF
cdr3_nt: TGCGCCAGCAGCTTGGTGACCGGGACAGGCTTCTACGAGCAGTACTTC

d_call: TRBD2
v_call: TRBV10-1
j_call: TRBJ2-2
clone_size: NA
cdr3_aa: CASSREAGTGELFF
cdr3_nt: TGCGCCAGCAGCCGGGAGGCGGGCACCGGGGAGCTGTTTTTT

d_call: NA
v_call: TRBV2
j_call: TRBJ1-5
clone_size: few
cdr3_aa: CASTTSPHRASNQPQHF
cdr3_nt: TGTGCCAGCACTACCTCTCCCCACAGGGCAAGCAATCAGCCCCAGCATTTT

d_call: NA
v_call: TRBV13
j_call: TRBJ1-1
clone_size: NA
cdr3_aa: CASSSPATQNTEAFF
cdr3_nt: TGTGCCAGCAGCTCTCCGGCGACTCAGAACACTGAAGCTTTCTTT

d_call: NA
v_call: TRBV27
j_call: TRBJ2-7
clone_size: NA
cdr3_aa: CASSFSGAEQYF
cdr3_nt: TGTGCCAGCAGTTTTTCCGGGGCCGAGCAGTACTTC

d_call: TRBD1
v_call: TRBV4-1
j_call: TRBJ1-3
clone_size: NA
cdr3_aa: CASSLRDRASGNTIYF
cdr3_nt: TGCGCCAGCAGCCTGCGGGACAGGGCCTCTGGAAACACCATATATTTT

d_call: TRBD2
v_call: TRBV7-9
j_call: TRBJ2-7
clone_size: NA
cdr3_aa: CASSGTSDSYEQYF
cdr3_nt: TGTGCCAGCAGCGGGACTAGCGACTCCTACGAGCAGTACTTC

d_call: TRBD1
v_call: TRBV5-1
j_call: TRBJ1-6
clone_size: NA
cdr3_aa: CASSLFRGPRDNSPLHF
cdr3_nt: TGCGCCAGCAGCTTATTCAGGGGGCCCCGCGACAATTCACCCCTCCACTTT

d_call: TRBD2
v_call: TRBV9
j_call: TRBJ2-2
clone_size: few
cdr3_aa: CASSPPGLAGGTNTGELFF
cdr3_nt: TGTGCCAGCAGCCCTCCGGGACTAGCGGGAGGGACGAACACCGGGGAGCTGTTTTTT

d_call: NA
v_call: TRBV30
j_call: TRBJ2-7
clone_size: NA
cdr3_aa: CAWSVRQGLSYEQYF
cdr3_nt: TGTGCCTGGAGTGTACGCCAGGGCCTTTCCTACGAGCAGTACTTC

d_call: TRBD2
v_call: TRBV25-1
j_call: TRBJ2-1
clone_size: NA
cdr3_aa: CASRASGSSEQFF
cdr3_nt: TGTGCCAGCAGGGCTAGCGGGAGCTCTGAGCAGTTCTTC

d_call: TRBD1
v_call: TRBV5-4
j_call: TRBJ1-2
clone_size: NA
cdr3_aa: CASSLTGGADGYTF
cdr3_nt: TGTGCCAGCAGCTTAACAGGGGGCGCCGATGGCTACACCTTC

d_call: NA
v_call: TRBV13
j_call: TRBJ2-7
clone_size: NA
cdr3_aa: CASSSADGPYEQYF
cdr3_nt: TGTGCCAGCAGCTCCGCGGACGGCCCGTACGAGCAGTACTTC

d_call: NA
v_call: TRBV5-1
j_call: TRBJ2-3
clone_size: NA
cdr3_aa: CASSLARGTDTQYF
cdr3_nt: TGCGCCAGCAGCTTGGCCCGGGGTACAGATACGCAGTATTTT